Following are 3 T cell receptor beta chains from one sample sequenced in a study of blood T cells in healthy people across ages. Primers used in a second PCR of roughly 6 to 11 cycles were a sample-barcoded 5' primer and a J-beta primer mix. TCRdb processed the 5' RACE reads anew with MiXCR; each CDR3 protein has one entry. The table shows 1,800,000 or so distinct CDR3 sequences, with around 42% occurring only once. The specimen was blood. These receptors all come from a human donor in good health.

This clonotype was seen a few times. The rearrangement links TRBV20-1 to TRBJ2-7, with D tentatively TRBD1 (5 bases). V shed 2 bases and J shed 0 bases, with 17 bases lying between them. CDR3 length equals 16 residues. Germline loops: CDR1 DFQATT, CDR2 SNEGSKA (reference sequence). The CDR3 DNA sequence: TGCAGTGCTAGAATCCAGGGAAGAACCAGCTCCTACGAGCAGTACTTC. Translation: CSARIQGRTSSYEQYF.

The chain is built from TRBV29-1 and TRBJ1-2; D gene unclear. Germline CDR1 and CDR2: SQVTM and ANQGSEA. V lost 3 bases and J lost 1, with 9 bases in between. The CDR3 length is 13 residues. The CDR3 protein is CSVESRDNYGYTF. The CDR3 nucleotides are TGCAGCGTTGAGTCGCGGGATAACTATGGCTACACCTTC.

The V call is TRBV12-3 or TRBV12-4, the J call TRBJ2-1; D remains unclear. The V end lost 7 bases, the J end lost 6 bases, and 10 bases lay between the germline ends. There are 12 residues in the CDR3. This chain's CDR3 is CASTVRANEQFF. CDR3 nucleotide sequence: TGTGCCAGCACAGTCAGAGCCAATGAGCAGTTCTTC.